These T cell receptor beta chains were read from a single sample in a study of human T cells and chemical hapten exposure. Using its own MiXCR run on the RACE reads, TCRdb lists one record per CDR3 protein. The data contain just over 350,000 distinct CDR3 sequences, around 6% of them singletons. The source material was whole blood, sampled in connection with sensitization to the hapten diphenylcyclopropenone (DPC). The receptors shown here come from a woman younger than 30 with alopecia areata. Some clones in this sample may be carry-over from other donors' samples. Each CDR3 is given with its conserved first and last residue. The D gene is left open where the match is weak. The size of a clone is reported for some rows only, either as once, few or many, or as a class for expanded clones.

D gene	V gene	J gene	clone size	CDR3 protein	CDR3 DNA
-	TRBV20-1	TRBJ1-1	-	CSARGGAMPEAFF	TGCAGTGCTAGGGGGGGGGCGATGCCAGAAGCTTTCTTT
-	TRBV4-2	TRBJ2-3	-	CASSQGTGGDSTDTQYF	TGTGCCAGCAGCCAAGGAACGGGCGGGGATAGCACAGATACGCAGTATTTT
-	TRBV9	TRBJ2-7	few	CASSVGESPIQQYF	TGTGCCAGCAGCGTTGGAGAGTCCCCAATTCAGCAGTACTTC
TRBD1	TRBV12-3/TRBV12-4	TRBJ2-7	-	CASIQDRGVFYEQYF	TGTGCCAGCATTCAAGACAGGGGAGTATTTTACGAGCAGTACTTC
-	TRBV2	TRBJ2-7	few	CASGRAQSGEQYF	TGTGCCAGCGGCCGGGCCCAAAGCGGCGAGCAGTACTTC
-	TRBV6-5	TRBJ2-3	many	CASSYSRSLPSSTDTQYF	TGTGCCAGCAGTTACTCGAGATCATTGCCGTCTAGCACAGATACGCAGTATTTT
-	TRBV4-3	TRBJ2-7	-	CASSQVIGRLYVEQYF	TGCGCCAGCAGCCAAGTTATAGGGCGCCTCTACGTGGAGCAGTACTTC
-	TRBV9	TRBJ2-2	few	CASSVDGISGELFF	TGTGCCAGCAGCGTAGACGGGATCTCCGGGGAGCTGTTTTTT
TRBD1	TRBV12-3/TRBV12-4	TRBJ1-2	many	CASSRDTGGYGYTF	TGTGCCAGCAGCCGTGATACAGGGGGTTATGGCTACACCTTC
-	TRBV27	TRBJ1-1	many	CASSLVVGGTEAFF	TGTGCCAGCAGTTTAGTCGTCGGGGGCACTGAAGCTTTCTTT
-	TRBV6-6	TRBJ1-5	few	CATTSGAARQPQHF	TGTGCCACAACATCAGGTGCCGCGAGACAGCCCCAGCATTTT
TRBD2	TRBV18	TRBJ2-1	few	CASSPFSPSGYNEQFF	TGTGCCAGCTCACCATTCTCACCTAGCGGTTACAATGAGCAGTTCTTC
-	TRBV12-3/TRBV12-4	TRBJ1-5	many	CASSLYGNQPQHF	TGTGCCAGCAGTTTATACGGCAATCAGCCCCAGCATTTT
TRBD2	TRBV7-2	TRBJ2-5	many	CASSPGTSAETQYF	TGTGCCAGCAGCCCCGGGACTAGCGCAGAGACCCAGTACTTC
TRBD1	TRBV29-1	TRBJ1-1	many	CSVEVTGEITEAFF	TGCAGCGTTGAAGTGACAGGGGAAATCACTGAAGCTTTCTTT
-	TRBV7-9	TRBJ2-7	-	CASSFGNPYEQYF	TGTGCCAGCAGCTTTGGGAACCCCTACGAGCAGTACTTC
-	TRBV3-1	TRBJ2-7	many	CASSRGTSNSYEQYF	TGTGCCAGCAGCCGCGGGACATCGAACTCCTACGAGCAGTACTTC
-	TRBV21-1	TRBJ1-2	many	CASSKGARQGENYGYTF	TGTGCCAGCAGCAAAGGGGCGAGACAGGGGGAGAACTATGGCTACACCTTC
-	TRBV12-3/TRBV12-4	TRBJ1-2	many	CASSPLGVSYGYTF	TGTGCCAGCAGCCCTTTAGGGGTTTCCTATGGCTACACCTTC
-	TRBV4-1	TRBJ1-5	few	CASSQHGQPSNQPQHF	TGCGCCAGCAGCCAACATGGACAGCCGAGCAATCAGCCCCAGCATTTT
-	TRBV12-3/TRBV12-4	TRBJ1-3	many	CASSLGQVPSADF	TGTGCCAGCAGTTTAGGCCAGGTTCCCTCTGCAGATTTT
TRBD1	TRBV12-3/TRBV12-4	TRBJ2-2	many	CASSLPGQSTGELFF	TGTGCCAGCAGCCTCCCGGGACAGAGCACCGGGGAGCTGTTTTTT
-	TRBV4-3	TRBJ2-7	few	CASSQNSRGSYEQYF	TGCGCCAGCAGCCAAAATTCCAGGGGATCCTACGAGCAGTACTTC
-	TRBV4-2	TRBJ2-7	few	CASSQVVNGPSSYEQYF	TGTGCCAGCAGCCAAGTAGTTAATGGTCCTAGCTCCTACGAGCAGTACTTC
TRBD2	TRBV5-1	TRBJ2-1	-	CASRVDSGGHNEQFF	TGCGCCAGCAGGGTCGATAGCGGGGGACACAATGAGCAGTTCTTC
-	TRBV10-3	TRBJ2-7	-	CAISEGSSYEQYF	TGTGCCATCAGTGAGGGCTCAAGCTACGAGCAGTACTTC
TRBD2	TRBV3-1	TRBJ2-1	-	CASDPSGGTYNEQFF	TGTGCCAGTGACCCAAGCGGGGGGACCTACAATGAGCAGTTCTTC
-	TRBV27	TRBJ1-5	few	CASSVRRNQPQHF	TGTGCCAGCAGCGTAAGACGCAATCAGCCCCAGCATTTT
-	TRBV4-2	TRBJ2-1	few	CASSQGQPQSHYNEQFF	TGTGCCAGCAGCCAAGGTCAGCCGCAGTCGCACTACAATGAGCAGTTCTTC
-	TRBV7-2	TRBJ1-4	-	CASSPGGSSEKLFF	TGTGCCAGCAGCCCGGGGGGGTCATCGGAAAAACTGTTTTTT
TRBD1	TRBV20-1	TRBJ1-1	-	CSARRGQGTTEAFF	TGCAGTGCTAGACGCGGACAGGGGACCACTGAAGCTTTCTTT
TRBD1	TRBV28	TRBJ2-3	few	CASSRGTGTPTDTQYF	TGTGCCAGCAGCCGAGGGACAGGGACCCCCACAGATACGCAGTATTTT
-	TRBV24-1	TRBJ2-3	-	CATSDSTSGAGDTQYF	TGTGCCACCAGTGATTCGACCTCCGGCGCCGGAGATACGCAGTATTTT
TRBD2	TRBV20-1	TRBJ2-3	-	CSANGLGGGNTDTQYF	TGCAGTGCTAACGGGTTGGGCGGGGGGAATACAGATACGCAGTATTTT
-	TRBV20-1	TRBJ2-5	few	CSANQGPQETQYF	TGCAGTGCCAATCAGGGGCCGCAAGAGACCCAGTACTTC
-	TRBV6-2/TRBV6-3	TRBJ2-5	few	CASSYLVRGRGEETQYF	TGTGCCAGCAGTTACCTAGTCCGGGGAAGAGGGGAAGAGACCCAGTACTTC
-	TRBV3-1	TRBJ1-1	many	CASSQQGANTEAFF	TGTGCCAGCAGCCAGCAGGGAGCGAACACTGAAGCTTTCTTT
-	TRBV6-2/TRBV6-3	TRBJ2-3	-	CASSQGLLEGDTQYF	TGTGCCAGCAGCCAGGGACTTTTAGAGGGGGATACGCAGTATTTT
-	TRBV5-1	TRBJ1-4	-	CASSFLQGGGNEKLFF	TGCGCCAGCAGCTTCTTACAGGGAGGCGGTAATGAAAAACTGTTTTTT
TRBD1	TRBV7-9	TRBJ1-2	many	CASSFGQGAGGYTF	TGTGCCAGCAGCTTTGGACAGGGGGCTGGTGGCTACACCTTC
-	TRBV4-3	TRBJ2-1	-	CASSQDKGPGYNEQFF	TGCGCCAGCAGCCAAGATAAGGGGCCGGGGTACAATGAGCAGTTCTTC
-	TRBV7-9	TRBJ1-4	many	CASSLVQPGEKLFF	TGTGCCAGCAGCTTAGTACAACCTGGGGAAAAACTGTTTTTT
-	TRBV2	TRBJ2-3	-	CASSGPYPGDTQYF	TGTGCCAGCAGTGGACCCTACCCAGGGGATACGCAGTATTTT
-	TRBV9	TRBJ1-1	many	CASSVGSAKGMANTEAFF	TGTGCCAGCAGCGTAGGGAGTGCGAAAGGGATGGCGAACACTGAAGCTTTCTTT
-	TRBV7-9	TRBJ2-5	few	CASSPSHSQETQYF	TGTGCCAGCAGCCCAAGCCATTCTCAAGAGACCCAGTACTTC
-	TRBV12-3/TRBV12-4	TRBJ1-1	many	CASSPGGDREAFF	TGTGCCAGCAGTCCTGGTGGAGACCGTGAAGCTTTCTTT
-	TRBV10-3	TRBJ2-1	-	CAISQVTNNEQFF	TGTGCCATCAGTCAGGTCACGAACAATGAGCAGTTCTTC
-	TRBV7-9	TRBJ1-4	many	CASSGGGSEKLFF	TGTGCCAGCAGTGGAGGCGGGAGTGAAAAACTGTTTTTT
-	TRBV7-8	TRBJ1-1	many	CASSFGGEAEAFF	TGTGCCAGCAGCTTCGGGGGAGAGGCTGAAGCTTTCTTT
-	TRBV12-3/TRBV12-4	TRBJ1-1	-	CASSARPGWNAEAFF	TGTGCCAGCTCAGCCCGGCCAGGGTGGAACGCTGAAGCTTTCTTT
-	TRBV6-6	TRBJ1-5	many	CASTPAGNQPQHF	TGTGCCAGCACCCCCGCAGGGAATCAGCCCCAGCATTTT
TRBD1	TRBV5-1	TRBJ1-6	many	CASSLGGTDNSPLHF	TGCGCCAGCAGCTTGGGCGGGACAGATAATTCACCCCTCCACTTT
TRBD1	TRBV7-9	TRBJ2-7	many	CASSLTGDEQYF	TGTGCCAGCAGCCTGACAGGGGACGAGCAGTACTTC
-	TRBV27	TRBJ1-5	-	CASRGVFNSNQPQHF	TGTGCCAGCCGGGGGGTTTTTAATAGCAATCAGCCCCAGCATTTT
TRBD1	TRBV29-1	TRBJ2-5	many	CSVGTGGVGETQYF	TGCAGCGTTGGGACAGGGGGGGTCGGAGAGACCCAGTACTTC